The TCR beta chain under discussion was sequenced for a study of tumor-infiltrating lymphocytes in primary liver carcinoma. TCR beta cDNA came from roughly 450 ng total RNA, primed with a constant-region primer. Slightly modified ARM-PCR with three nested multiplex PCR rounds yielded TCR beta libraries. The first two PCR rounds used TRBV1-TRBV30 primers with a Cbeta primer, roughly 10 cycles each. TCRdb used MiXCR to reprocess the multiplex PCR reads, holding one entry per CDR3 protein. The sample contains 150,000 to 200,000 distinct CDR3 sequences, around four fifths of which appear only once. From 20-30 mg of unsorted bulk tissue, DNA and RNA were co-extracted together. Deletions cut 5 bases from V and 4 bases from J, with 12 bases between. The germline gives CDR1 MNHNY, CDR2 SVGAGI (reference sequence). The CDR3 totals 13 residues.

Input material: tumor tissue from primary liver carcinoma. This sequence originates from a man aged 40-55 years with primary liver carcinoma and hepatitis B virus infection. The chain uses TRBV6-6 and TRBJ2-7; D is uncertain. The chain's CDR3 is CASSPRSVYEQYF. The CDR3 DNA reads as TGTGCCAGCAGTCCCCGTTCGGTATACGAGCAGTACTTC.